This TCR beta chain derives from a study of identical twins. TCRdb fed the 5' RACE reads into MiXCR, producing one record per CDR3 protein. Found here are about 1.7 million distinct CDR3 sequences, 32% of them singletons; the top ten hold about 0.27%. As for this clonotype: The antigen remains unidentified. Compared with germline, one end of the junction differs, possibly owing to a read error.

Study-wide findings and caveats: Twin-shared out-of-frame alpha sequences showed excess low generation probability.

The CDR3 covers 12 residues. CDR1 and CDR2 (germline): SGHTA, FQGNSA. The TCR originated in a newborn girl in good health. Sequenced input: cord blood. The V gene is TRBV7-2, the J gene TRBJ1-2, with 7 bases identical to TRBD1. The CDR3 DNA sequence: TGTGCCGGCAGCGAGGGGGCCTATGGCTACACCTTC. It translates to CAGSEGAYGYTF.